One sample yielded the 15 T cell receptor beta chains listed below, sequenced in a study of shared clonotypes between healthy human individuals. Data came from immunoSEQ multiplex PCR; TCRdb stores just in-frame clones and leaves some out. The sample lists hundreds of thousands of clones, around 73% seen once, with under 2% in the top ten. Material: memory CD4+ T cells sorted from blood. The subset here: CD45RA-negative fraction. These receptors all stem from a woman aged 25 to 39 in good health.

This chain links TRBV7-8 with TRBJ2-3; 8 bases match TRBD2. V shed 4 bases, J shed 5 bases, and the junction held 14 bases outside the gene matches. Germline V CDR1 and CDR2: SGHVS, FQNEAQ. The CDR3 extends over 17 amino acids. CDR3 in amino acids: CASSSRRGAGVEDTQYF. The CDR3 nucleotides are TGTGCCAGCAGCTCTAGGCGGGGGGCGGGAGTGGAAGATACGCAGTATTTT. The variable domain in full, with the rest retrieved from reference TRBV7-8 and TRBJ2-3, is GAGVSQSPRYKVAKRGQDVALRCDPISGHVSLFWYQQALGQGPEFLTYFQNEAQLDKSGLPSDRFFAERPEGSVSTLKIQRTQQEDSAVYLCASSSRRGAGVEDTQYFGPGTRLTVL.

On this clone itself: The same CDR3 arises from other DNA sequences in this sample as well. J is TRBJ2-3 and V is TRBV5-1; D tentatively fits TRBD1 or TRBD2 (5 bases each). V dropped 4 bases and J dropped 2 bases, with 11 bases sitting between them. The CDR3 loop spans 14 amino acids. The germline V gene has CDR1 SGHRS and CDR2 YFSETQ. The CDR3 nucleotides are TGCGCCAGCAGCCTGGGGACCACCACAGATACGCAGTATTTT. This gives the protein CASSLGTTTDTQYF.

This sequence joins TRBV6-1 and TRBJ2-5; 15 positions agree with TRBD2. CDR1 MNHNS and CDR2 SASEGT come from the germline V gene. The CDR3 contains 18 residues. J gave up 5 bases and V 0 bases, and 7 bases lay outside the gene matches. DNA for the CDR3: TGTGCCAGCAGTGAAGCGAGGACTAGCGGGAGGGCGGGGGAGACCCAGTACTTC. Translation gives CASSEARTSGRAGETQYF.

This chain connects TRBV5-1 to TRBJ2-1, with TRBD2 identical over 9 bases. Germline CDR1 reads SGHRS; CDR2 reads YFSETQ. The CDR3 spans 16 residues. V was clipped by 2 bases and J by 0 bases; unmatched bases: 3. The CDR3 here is CASSFSGSISYNEQFF. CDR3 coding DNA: TGCGCCAGCAGCTTTAGCGGGAGTATCTCCTACAATGAGCAGTTCTTC.

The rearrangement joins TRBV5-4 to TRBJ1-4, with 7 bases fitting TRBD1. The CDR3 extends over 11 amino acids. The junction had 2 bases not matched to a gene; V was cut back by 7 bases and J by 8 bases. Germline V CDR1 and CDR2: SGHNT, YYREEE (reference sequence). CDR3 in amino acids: CASGTAEKLFF. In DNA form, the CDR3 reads TGTGCCAGCGGGACAGCAGAAAAACTGTTTTTT.

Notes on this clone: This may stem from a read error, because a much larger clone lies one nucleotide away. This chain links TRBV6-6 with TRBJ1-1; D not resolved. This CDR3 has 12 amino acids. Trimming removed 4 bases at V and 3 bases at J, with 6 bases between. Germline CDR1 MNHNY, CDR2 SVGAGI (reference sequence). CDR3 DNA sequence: TGTGCCAGCAGTTTATTGGACACTGAAGCTTTCTTT. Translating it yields CASSLLDTEAFF.

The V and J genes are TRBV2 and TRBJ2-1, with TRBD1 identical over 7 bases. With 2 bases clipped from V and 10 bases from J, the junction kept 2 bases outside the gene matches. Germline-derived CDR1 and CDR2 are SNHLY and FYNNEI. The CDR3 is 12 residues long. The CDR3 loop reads CASSEPGGEQFF. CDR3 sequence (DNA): TGTGCCAGCAGTGAACCAGGGGGAGAGCAGTTCTTC.

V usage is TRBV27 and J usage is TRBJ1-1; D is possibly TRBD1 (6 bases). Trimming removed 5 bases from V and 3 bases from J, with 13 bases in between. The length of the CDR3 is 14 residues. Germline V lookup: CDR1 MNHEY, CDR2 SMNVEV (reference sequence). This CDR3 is CASSRQGTHTEAFF. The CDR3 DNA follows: TGTGCCAGCAGTAGGCAGGGGACGCACACTGAAGCTTTCTTT.

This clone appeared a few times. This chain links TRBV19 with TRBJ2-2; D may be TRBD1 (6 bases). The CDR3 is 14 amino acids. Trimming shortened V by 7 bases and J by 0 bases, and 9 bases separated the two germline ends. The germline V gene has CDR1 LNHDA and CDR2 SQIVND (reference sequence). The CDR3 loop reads CASIRTANTGELFF. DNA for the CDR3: TGTGCCAGTATAAGGACAGCGAACACCGGGGAGCTGTTTTTT. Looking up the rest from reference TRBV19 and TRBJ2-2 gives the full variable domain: DGGITQSPKYLFRKEGQNVTLSCEQNLNHDAMYWYRQDPGQGLRLIYYSQIVNDFQKGDIAEGYSVSREKKESFPLTVTSAQKNPTAFYLCASIRTANTGELFFGEGSRLTVL.

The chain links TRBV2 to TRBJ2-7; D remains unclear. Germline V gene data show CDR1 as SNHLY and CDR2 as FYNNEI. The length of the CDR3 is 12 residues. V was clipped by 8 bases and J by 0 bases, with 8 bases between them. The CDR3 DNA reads TGTGCCAGCTGTTCTAGCTCCTACGAGCAGTACTTC. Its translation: CASCSSSYEQYF.

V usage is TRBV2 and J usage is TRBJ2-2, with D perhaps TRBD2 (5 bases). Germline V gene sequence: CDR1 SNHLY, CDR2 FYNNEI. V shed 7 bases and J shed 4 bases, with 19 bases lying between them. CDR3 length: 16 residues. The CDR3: CASTTLTGIFTGELFF. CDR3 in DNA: TGTGCCAGCACGACGTTGACCGGGATTTTCACCGGGGAGCTGTTTTTT.

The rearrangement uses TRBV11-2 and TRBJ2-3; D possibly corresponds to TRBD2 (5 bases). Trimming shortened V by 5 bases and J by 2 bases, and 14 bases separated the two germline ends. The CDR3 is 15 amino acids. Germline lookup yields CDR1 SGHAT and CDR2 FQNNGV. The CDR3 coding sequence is TGTGCCAGCAGCCTGTTTCCAGGACTCACAGATACGCAGTATTTT. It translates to CASSLFPGLTDTQYF.

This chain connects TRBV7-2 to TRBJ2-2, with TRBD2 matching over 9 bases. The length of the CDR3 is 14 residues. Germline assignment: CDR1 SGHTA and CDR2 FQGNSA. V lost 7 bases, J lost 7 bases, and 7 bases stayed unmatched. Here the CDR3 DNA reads TGTGCCAGCACCCGGACTAGCGTAGGCGGGGAGCTGTTTTTT. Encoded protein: CASTRTSVGGELFF.

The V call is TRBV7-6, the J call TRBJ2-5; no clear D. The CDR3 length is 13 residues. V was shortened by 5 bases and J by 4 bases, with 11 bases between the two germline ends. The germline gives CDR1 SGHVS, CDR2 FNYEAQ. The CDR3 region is CASSRQVAETQYF. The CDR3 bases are TGTGCCAGCAGCCGCCAGGTTGCAGAGACCCAGTACTTC.

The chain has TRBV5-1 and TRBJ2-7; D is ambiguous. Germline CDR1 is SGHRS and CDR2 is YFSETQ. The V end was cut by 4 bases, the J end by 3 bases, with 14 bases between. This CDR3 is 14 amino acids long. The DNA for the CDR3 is TGCGCCAGCAGCCCTACGGGCTCGTACTACGAGCAGTACTTC. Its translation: CASSPTGSYYEQYF.